These 3 T cell receptor beta chains came from one sample sequenced in a study of technical replicates of blood from several donors. The assay was immunoSEQ multiplex PCR, and TCRdb's table has in-frame clones only and misses some. Found here are about 13,000 clones, 70% to 90% of them singletons; the top ten hold approximately 10%. Sequencing was carried out using PBMCs. These receptors all come from a human donor in good health.

The CDR3 DNA is TGCGCCAGCAGCTTGGCCAATAGCGGGAGCACAGATACGCAGTATTTT. It specifies CASSLANSGSTDTQYF. V and J are TRBV5-1 and TRBJ2-3; the match to TRBD2 covers 7 bases. Trimming at V came to 0 bases and at J to 0 bases, leaving 4 bases not matched to a gene. CDR1 and CDR2 (germline): SGHRS, YFSETQ. The CDR3 extends over 16 amino acids.

The chain is built from TRBV15 and TRBJ1-4; 7 bases line up with TRBD1. The CDR3 runs 19 residues. Trimming removed 1 base from V and 5 bases from J; junction bases left unmatched: 16. Germline CDR1 is LNHNV and CDR2 is YYDKDF (reference sequence). CDR3 bases: TGTGCCACCAGCAGAGCAGGGGGGCCAGCTTTAGGGGGGAATGAAAAACTGTTTTTT. This encodes CATSRAGGPALGGNEKLFF. Combining the CDR3 with reference TRBV15 and TRBJ1-4 gives the whole variable domain DAMVIQNPRYQVTQFGKPVTLSCSQTLNHNVMYWYQQKSSQAPKLLFHYYDKDFNNEADTPDNFQSRRPNTSFCFLDIRSPGLGDTAMYLCATSRAGGPALGGNEKLFFGSGTQLSVL.

This clone was seen a few times. The rearrangement joins TRBV7-3 to TRBJ2-2; D might be TRBD1 (6 bases). V lost 5 bases and J 1 base, leaving 11 bases between the germline ends. Germline loops: CDR1 SGHTA, CDR2 FQGTGA. The CDR3 is made up of 15 amino acids. The CDR3 DNA is TGTGCCAGCAGCCTTGGACAGATGAACACCGGGGAGCTGTTTTTT. Protein: CASSLGQMNTGELFF.